Listed below are T cell receptor beta chains from one sample, sequenced in a study of T cell responses to AZD1222 COVID-19 vaccine. TCRdb's table, derived via immunoSEQ multiplex PCR, lists solely in-frame clones and lacks some. The data show about 96,000 clones, 90% seen once. Sequenced material: peripheral blood, taken on day 0 of AZD1222 vaccination. The source of these receptors is an adult in good health. The CDR3 runs from the conserved cysteine through the conserved F or W. A D gene is named only where the DNA matches it firmly. Rows give clone size only sometimes, using once, few, many, or a class for an expanded clone.

CDR3nt	CDR3aa	abundance	v_gene	j_gene	d_gene
TGTGCCAGCAGCTCTACACGACTAGCGGCTGGCACAGATACGCAGTATTTT	CASSSTRLAAGTDTQYF	once	TRBV5-4	TRBJ2-3	TRBD2
TGTGCCAGCAGCCTATTTAGGACAGGGGAGAACACCGGGGAGCTGTTTTTT	CASSLFRTGENTGELFF	-	TRBV3-1/TRBV3-2	TRBJ2-2	TRBD1
TGTGCCAGCAGCGTTCTTGGGCCTGAGGGTGGCTACACCTTC	CASSVLGPEGGYTF	-	TRBV27	TRBJ1-2	-
TGTGCCAGCAGGAGGGGGACTAGCCCCCTCAATGAGCAGTTCTTC	CASRRGTSPLNEQFF	-	TRBV2	TRBJ2-1	TRBD2
TGTGCCAGCAGCCCCGCGGAGGGGGCCGCGGGGCCCCAGCATTTT	CASSPAEGAAGPQHF	-	TRBV25-1	TRBJ1-5	TRBD1
TGCGCCAGCAGCCAAGAAGGCAGCTCTGGAAACACCATATATTTT	CASSQEGSSGNTIYF	-	TRBV4-3	TRBJ1-3	-
TGCGCCAGCAGTCAATCGAAAGTTCAGCCCCAGCATTTT	CASSQSKVQPQHF	-	TRBV23-1	TRBJ1-5	-
TGTGCCAGCACTGGGACAGCGCAAGAGACCCAGTACTTC	CASTGTAQETQYF	once	TRBV6-5	TRBJ2-5	TRBD1
TGCGCCAGCAGCCGGGACAGACCGATCACTGAAGCTTTCTTT	CASSRDRPITEAFF	-	TRBV5-1	TRBJ1-1	TRBD1
TGCAGCGTCCGGGACAGTGAGACCGAGCAGTACTTC	CSVRDSETEQYF	-	TRBV29-1	TRBJ2-7	TRBD1
TGTGCCAGCAGCCAGCCTGGGAGCTCCTACAATGAGCAGTTCTTC	CASSQPGSSYNEQFF	-	TRBV6-2/TRBV6-3	TRBJ2-1	-
TGTGCCAGCAGTTCACAGGGGTTTGCTGGAAACACCATATATTTT	CASSSQGFAGNTIYF	once	TRBV6-5	TRBJ1-3	TRBD1
TGTGCCAGCAGCCGTGGACAGGGGGCGGGAGAGACCCAGTACTTC	CASSRGQGAGETQYF	once	TRBV6-5	TRBJ2-5	TRBD1
TGTGCCAGCAGTCCCTCGAGGAGGGGGAGGTATGGCTACACCTTC	CASSPSRRGRYGYTF	-	TRBV28	TRBJ1-2	-
TGTGCCAGCAGTACGAACACCGGGGAGCTGTTTTTT	CASSTNTGELFF	-	TRBV6-2/TRBV6-3	TRBJ2-2	-
TGTGCCAGCAGTTTATCCTACAGGGGCGCCCTAGGCACCGGGGAGCTGTTTTTT	CASSLSYRGALGTGELFF	-	TRBV27	TRBJ2-2	TRBD1
TGTGCCAGCAGCTTAGTGTCTAGCGGGAGGTCCTACGAGCAGTACTTC	CASSLVSSGRSYEQYF	-	TRBV7-6	TRBJ2-7	TRBD2
TGTGCCAGCAGCGCTATAAGGGGCACCGGGGAGCTGTTTTTT	CASSAIRGTGELFF	-	TRBV11-2	TRBJ2-2	-
TGTGCCAGTTACGGGGCAATCAGCAATCAGCCCCAGCATTTT	CASYGAISNQPQHF	-	TRBV28	TRBJ1-5	-
TGTGCCAGCAGCTTCCAGCGGTCCTCCTACAATGAGCAGTTCTTC	CASSFQRSSYNEQFF	-	TRBV7-2	TRBJ2-1	-
TGCGCCAGCAGTGACTTATTGAACACTGAAGCTTTCTTT	CASSDLLNTEAFF	-	TRBV10-1	TRBJ1-1	-
TGCGCCAGCAGCTTGGGGTCGGAATCTAACTATGGCTACACCTTC	CASSLGSESNYGYTF	few	TRBV5-1	TRBJ1-2	-
TGTGCCAGCACCGGGACAGGGAACTATGGCTACACCTTC	CASTGTGNYGYTF	once	TRBV2	TRBJ1-2	TRBD1
TGTGCCACCAGCAGATACAGCGGGAGGGCCGTAGATACGCAGTATTTT	CATSRYSGRAVDTQYF	-	TRBV15	TRBJ2-3	TRBD2
TGTGCCAGCAGTTTAACCGGGGTGGGAACAGATACGCAGTATTTT	CASSLTGVGTDTQYF	-	TRBV28	TRBJ2-3	-
TGTGCCAGTAGGACTCAGGGGGCAGAGAACACTGAAGCTTTCTTT	CASRTQGAENTEAFF	-	TRBV19	TRBJ1-1	TRBD1
TGTGCCAGCAGCACGGGACGAGAGCAGTTCTTC	CASSTGREQFF	-	TRBV5-4	TRBJ2-1	-
TGTGCCAGCAGCCTCGGGACAGGGGGCGTTCAAGGCTACACCTTC	CASSLGTGGVQGYTF	-	TRBV28	TRBJ1-2	TRBD1
TGCAGCGTTGGAGCGGGAGGCTCCTACAATGAGCAGTTCTTC	CSVGAGGSYNEQFF	-	TRBV29-1	TRBJ2-1	TRBD2
TGTGCCTTTCGGGAGGTGAACACTGAAGCTTTCTTT	CAFREVNTEAFF	-	TRBV2	TRBJ1-1	-
TGTGCCAGCAGCCAAGATCTTTCTAGCGGGAGGTACGAGCAGTACTTC	CASSQDLSSGRYEQYF	-	TRBV3-1/TRBV3-2	TRBJ2-7	TRBD2
TGTACCTGGAGTCGGGAACTAGTGAGTGAGCAGTTCTTC	CTWSRELVSEQFF	-	TRBV30	TRBJ2-1	-
TGTGCCAGCAGCTTAGCGGGAGGGTTCGGGGAGACCCAGTACTTC	CASSLAGGFGETQYF	few	TRBV11-2	TRBJ2-5	TRBD2
TGTGCCACCAGTGACCCGACAAAGACCGGGGAGCTGTTTTTT	CATSDPTKTGELFF	-	TRBV24-1	TRBJ2-2	-
TGTGCCAGCAGGGGGGATAAGACAGTCTATGGCTACACCTTC	CASRGDKTVYGYTF	-	TRBV2	TRBJ1-2	-
TGTGCCAGCAGCTTGGGGGGACTAGCGGCCTACGAGCAGTACTTC	CASSLGGLAAYEQYF	-	TRBV5-4	TRBJ2-7	TRBD2
TGTGCCGTCCGGGCCCTGGAGAACAACGAGCAGTACTTC	CAVRALENNEQYF	-	TRBV10-3	TRBJ2-7	-
TGTGCCGCTGGACTAGCGGGAGAAATCCGCTACGAGCAGTACTTC	CAAGLAGEIRYEQYF	-	TRBV30	TRBJ2-7	TRBD2
TGTGCCAGCAGCCTCATGGCGGGGAGAGGCTACGAGCAGTACTTC	CASSLMAGRGYEQYF	-	TRBV7-3	TRBJ2-7	-
TGTGCCAGTAGCCGAAACTCCGGGACAGCCTACAATGAGCAGTTCTTC	CASSRNSGTAYNEQFF	-	TRBV19	TRBJ2-1	TRBD1